This entry is about one TCR beta chain. These data are taken from a study of metastatic and nonmetastatic thyroid tumors. TCRdb reassembled clones from the PCR reads with MiXCR. Among 45,000 to 55,000 clones listed, around 23% were seen once. Germline V CDR1 and CDR2: SEHNR, FQNEAQ (reference sequence). V was clipped by 7 bases and J by 0 bases, with 16 bases between them. This CDR3 is built from 15 residues. All patients were treatment-naive before thyroid surgery. The rearrangement links TRBV7-9 to TRBJ2-7; perhaps TRBD2 as D (5 bases). This TCR derives from a male donor with papillary thyroid cancer or a benign thyroid nodule (not recorded which). Some clones in this sample may be carry-over from other donors' samples. The sample was blood. The CDR3 protein is CASMGSGIFSYEQYF. DNA of the CDR3: TGTGCCAGCATGGGGTCCGGGATTTTCTCCTACGAGCAGTACTTC.